The T cell receptor beta chain described here comes from a study of blood T cell repertoires in COVID-19 (dated by TCRdb to 2020 to 2022). Broadly, across the study: Samples from collaborators originated in the United States, Italy and Spain and spanned both the acute and convalescent phases of COVID-19. The prospective study material was composed of cDNA or gDNA derived from T cells, B-cell-depleted T cells, or PBMCs. Subjects who had been exposed to COVID-19, were actively infected with it, or had recovered from it provided the deeply sampled blood TCRbeta repertoires that made up the dataset. The repertoires were released in a freely available public database meant as a resource for research on the immune response to SARS-CoV-2. The samples were drawn from the first 160 participants of the ongoing ImmuneRACE study and from 1,254 subjects provided by 6 global collaborators. A de-identified subject ID, COVID-19 status, age in years and sex were almost always included in the sample metadata. Where available, HLA class I and class II types were taken from metadata supplied by the sample provider and were not determined by assay-based typing.

Overall results and qualifications from the work: The quantity of clinical and demographic metadata differed by source and by participant and was supplied without curation.

Collaborating institutions collected whole blood in K2EDTA tubes following their own protocols. For TCRbeta analysis, collaborators shipped samples as frozen whole blood, isolated PBMCs, or DNA extracted from either of those sample types. This clone was detected a few times. Its recognized antigen is unknown. No base-level quality is on record; no much larger clone is a single base apart. TCRbeta CDR3 regions were amplified from genomic DNA by means of the immunoSEQ Assay, a bias-controlled multiplex PCR. The published analysis was carried out like this. Nucleated cell counts per sample were estimated from amplification of reference gene primers within the assay. To quantify the absolute abundance of each unique TCRbeta CDR3 rearrangement, sequence reads were collapsed and filtered. For each sample, productive Simpson clonality was calculated as the square root of Simpson's diversity index over productive rearrangements. The table was pulled from immuneACCESS by TCRdb, which kept in-frame rearrangements only. Such tables lose some clones; where checked, under half of the loss comes from unresolved V genes, and the rest has no known cause. Clone size and the V and J calls come from that table; the DNA yielded D and trimming. This sample is represented by 95,000 to 150,000 clones; 70% to 85% of them were singletons. Approximately 0.79% of the sample is taken by the ten largest.

CDR1 and CDR2 (SNHLY, FYNNEI) derive from the germline V gene. Relative to germline, V is 11 bases shorter and J is 8 bases shorter, with 24 bases between their ends. The CDR3 measures 14 amino acids from cysteine to phenylalanine. The retained sequence is limited to the CDR3, 42 bases, with the frame set at the first base. Recombination connected TRBV2 to TRBJ1-2; the D segment could be TRBD1, given 5 matching bases. Source material: peripheral blood. The receptor comes from a human donor with acute or convalescent COVID-19. The donor label of this sample is uncertain. The DNA sequence is TGTGCCGGACACCGGGCCCCCCGGACCGCCGGCTACACCTTC. This encodes CAGHRAPRTAGYTF.